This entry lists 30 T cell receptor beta chains sequenced from one sample in a study of blood T cell repertoires in COVID-19. Here immunoSEQ multiplex PCR was the method, and the copy in TCRdb shows in-frame clones only, minus some. The sample carries 300,000 to 450,000 clones, 85% recorded once. The sequenced sample was peripheral blood. The source of these receptors is a woman aged 18-30 years with acute or convalescent COVID-19.

The V call is TRBV27, the J call TRBJ1-1; a weak D match, TRBD1 (5 bases). V was clipped by 7 bases and J by 1 base, with 10 bases between them. CDR3 length equals 13 residues. Germline V gives CDR1 MNHEY, CDR2 SMNVEV (reference sequence). The CDR3 is CASTPQGNTEAFF. As DNA, the CDR3 is TGTGCCAGCACCCCTCAGGGGAACACTGAAGCTTTCTTT.

Concerning this clone: This CDR3 is also generated by other DNA sequences in the sample. J is TRBJ2-5 and V is TRBV5-1; D is undetermined. V lost 5 bases, J lost 2 bases, and 4 bases lay in between. This CDR3 region has 11 residues. Germline assignment: CDR1 SGHRS and CDR2 YFSETQ. The CDR3 DNA reads TGCGCCAGCAGTGTACAAGAGACCCAGTACTTC. The encoded protein is CASSVQETQYF.

The genes are TRBV5-6 and TRBJ1-2; 10 bases match TRBD1. V dropped 4 bases and J dropped 9; count of bases not matched to a gene: 9. Per germline, CDR1 SGHDT and CDR2 YYEEEE. This CDR3 region has 14 residues. The CDR3 coding sequence is TGTGCCAGCAGCCTTCGGACAGGGGGGAGTAGCTACACCTTC. Translation: CASSLRTGGSSYTF.

This clone showed up just once. This chain joins TRBV29-1 and TRBJ1-1; D unresolved. The CDR3 is made up of 10 amino acids. CDR1 is SQVTM and CDR2 is ANQGSEA in the germline V gene. V was shortened by 7 bases and J by 1 base, with 4 bases between the two germline ends. The CDR3 DNA sequence: TGCAGCGCCTGGAACACTGAAGCTTTCTTT. It yields the protein CSAWNTEAFF.

The chain joins TRBV19 to TRBJ2-6, with D possibly being TRBD2 (6 bases). V was trimmed by 3 bases and J by 2 bases, leaving 14 bases between them. Germline V gene sequence: CDR1 LNHDA, CDR2 SQIVND (reference sequence). The CDR3 covers 17 residues. The CDR3 DNA reads as TGTGCCAGTAGTATCCCCCTTAGGAGGGCTGGGGCCAACGTCCTGACTTTC. Translated, it gives CASSIPLRRAGANVLTF.

The chain combines TRBV5-1 with TRBJ2-2; a possible D gene is TRBD1 (6 bases). This CDR3 is 16 amino acids long. The V and J ends lost 0 bases and 3 bases respectively, with 12 bases between them. The germline CDR1 and CDR2 sequences are SGHRS and YFSETQ. The CDR3 sequence: CASSLEQGRDTGELFF. For the CDR3, the DNA is TGCGCCAGCAGCTTGGAGCAGGGGCGGGACACCGGGGAGCTGTTTTTT. The entire variable domain, with the rest obtained from reference TRBV5-1 and TRBJ2-2, is as follows: KAGVTQTPRYLIKTRGQQVTLSCSPISGHRSVSWYQQTPGQGLQFLFEYFSETQRNKGNFPGRFSGRQFSNSRSEMNVSTLELGDSALYLCASSLEQGRDTGELFFGEGSRLTVL.

Only one count was recorded for this clone. The V call is TRBV12-5, the J call TRBJ2-3; 8 bases align to TRBD2. CDR1 is LGHNT, CDR2 FRNRAP, per germline. The ends lost 6 bases at V and 7 bases at J; junction bases unmatched: 12. The CDR3 is made up of 15 amino acids. CDR3 loop: CASGPWERELNTQYF. CDR3 coding DNA: TGTGCTAGTGGGCCGTGGGAGCGGGAGTTAAATACGCAGTATTTT.

The rearrangement links TRBV7-8 to TRBJ2-7, with 9 bases lining up with TRBD2. Germline V gene data show CDR1 as SGHVS and CDR2 as FQNEAQ. V lost 4 bases and J lost 2; bases outside the gene matches: 6. CDR3 size: 15 residues. In nucleotides, the CDR3 is TGTGCCAGCAGCTCCGGACTAGCGTATGCCTACGAGCAGTACTTC. This codes for CASSSGLAYAYEQYF.

This clone was observed a handful of times. The J gene is TRBJ2-2, the V gene TRBV7-8; perhaps TRBD2 as D (6 bases). CDR3 length: 16 residues. Trimming shortened V by 2 bases and J by 2 bases, and 12 bases separated the two germline ends. The germline V gene encodes CDR1 SGHVS and CDR2 FQNEAQ. The CDR3 DNA sequence: TGTGCCAGCAGCTTACTGTCTAGCGAAAACACCGGGGAGCTGTTTTTT. The encoded protein is CASSLLSSENTGELFF. Complete variable domain (other parts from reference TRBV7-8 and TRBJ2-2): GAGVSQSPRYKVAKRGQDVALRCDPISGHVSLFWYQQALGQGPEFLTYFQNEAQLDKSGLPSDRFFAERPEGSVSTLKIQRTQQEDSAVYLCASSLLSSENTGELFFGEGSRLTVL.

This chain joins TRBV2 and TRBJ1-4, with no clear D. Germline V gene data show CDR1 as SNHLY and CDR2 as FYNNEI. V was trimmed by 6 bases and J by 5 bases, leaving 16 bases between them. This CDR3 comprises 15 residues. The CDR3 nucleotides are TGTGCCAGCAGGGTCACGGCGGGAGCGAATGAAAAACTGTTTTTT. This encodes CASRVTAGANEKLFF.

The V and J genes are TRBV6-1 and TRBJ1-5; 12 bases align to TRBD1. CDR1 MNHNS and CDR2 SASEGT come from the germline V gene. Trimming cost V 4 bases and J 7 bases; bases outside gene matches: 17. This CDR3 spans 19 amino acids. CDR3 DNA: TGTGCCAGCAGTGTATCCGGGACAGGGGGCAACCGGGTCGGACAGCCCCAGCATTTT. This gives the protein CASSVSGTGGNRVGQPQHF.

The gene calls are TRBV12-5 and TRBJ2-1; possible D gene TRBD2, 7 bases. CDR1 and CDR2 from the germline V gene are LGHNT and FRNRAP. CDR3 length equals 15 residues. V lost 8 bases to trimming and J lost 5 bases, with 19 bases between them. The CDR3 bases are TGTGCTAGTTCGAAAGGGGGGACTACCAACAATGAGCAGTTCTTC. Its protein product is CASSKGGTTNNEQFF.

The chain recombines TRBV6-5 with TRBJ1-1; D unresolved. The V gene's germline CDR1 is MNHEY and CDR2 SVGAGI. The length of the CDR3 is 12 residues. V was shortened by 9 bases and J by 5 bases, with 13 bases between the two germline ends. The CDR3 DNA follows: TGTGCCAGTGGGGAGGGTAGAACTGAAGCTTTCTTT. Translation: CASGEGRTEAFF.

This sequence joins TRBV7-9 and TRBJ2-3; TRBD2 agrees at 9 bases. V lost 8 bases and J lost 2; bases outside the gene matches: 8. CDR1 and CDR2 from the germline V gene are SEHNR and FQNEAQ (reference sequence). The CDR3 runs to 15 residues. CDR3 in DNA: TGTGCCAGCGGGAGCAGCGGGAGGACCACAGATACGCAGTATTTT. Its protein is CASGSSGRTTDTQYF.

V usage is TRBV5-5 and J usage is TRBJ1-1; 7 bases match TRBD1. Trimming took 0 bases from V and 10 from J; bases not matched to a gene: 3. Germline CDR1 and CDR2: SGHKS and YYEKEE (reference sequence). This CDR3 is built from 12 residues. The CDR3 loop reads CASSLAQGVAFF. The CDR3 DNA sequence: TGTGCCAGCAGCTTGGCGCAGGGGGTAGCTTTCTTT.

The chain is built from TRBV12-5 and TRBJ1-4; weak D call: TRBD1 (5 bases). This CDR3 has 17 residues. Germline CDR1 and CDR2: LGHNT and FRNRAP. Deletions cut 0 bases from V and 0 bases from J, with 11 bases between. The CDR3 reads CASGLVPDSATNEKLFF. The CDR3 nucleotides read TGTGCTAGTGGTTTGGTACCCGACAGTGCAACTAATGAAAAACTGTTTTTT. The whole variable domain, filled in from reference TRBV12-5 and TRBJ1-4, reads DARVTQTPRHKVTEMGQEVTMRCQPILGHNTVFWYRQTMMQGLELLAYFRNRAPLDDSGMPKDRFSAEMPDATLATLKIQPSEPRDSAVYFCASGLVPDSATNEKLFFGSGTQLSVL.

The J gene is TRBJ1-1, the V gene TRBV28; no clear D gene. The CDR3 contains 12 residues. Germline CDR1 is MDHEN and CDR2 is SYDVKM. V was clipped by 6 bases and J by 1 base, with 6 bases between them. Here the CDR3 reads CASRTSNTEAFF. The CDR3, as DNA: TGTGCCAGCAGAACATCGAACACTGAAGCTTTCTTT.

This clone has a handful of counts. The chain joins TRBV19 to TRBJ1-5, with D hard to call. Germline lookup yields CDR1 LNHDA and CDR2 SQIVND (reference sequence). The V and J ends lost 7 bases and 4 bases respectively, with 17 bases between them. The length of the CDR3 is 15 residues. The CDR3 DNA reads TGTGCCAGTACCAAAGGAGGGTACCAGAATCAGCCCCAGCATTTT. Translated, it gives CASTKGGYQNQPQHF.

The chain recombines TRBV6-5 with TRBJ2-3, with 11 bases fitting TRBD1. CDR1 is MNHEY, CDR2 SVGAGI, per germline. The V segment lost 8 bases and the J segment 3 bases; nucleotides outside the gene matches: 7. The CDR3 length is 15 residues. The chain's CDR3 is CASFGQGAGTDTQYF. The CDR3 bases are TGTGCCAGCTTTGGACAGGGGGCGGGAACAGATACGCAGTATTTT.

The gene calls are TRBV5-4 and TRBJ1-1, with a tentative D call TRBD1 (5 bases). The germline V gene has CDR1 SGHNT and CDR2 YYREEE (reference sequence). V lost 4 bases and J 1 base, leaving 8 bases between the germline ends. The CDR3 is made up of 13 amino acids. The DNA for the CDR3 is TGTGCCAGCAGCAACCAGGGGAACACTGAAGCTTTCTTT. It codes for CASSNQGNTEAFF.

The chain carries TRBV6-5 and TRBJ1-1; weak D call: TRBD1 (6 bases). Per germline, CDR1 MNHEY and CDR2 SVGAGI. CDR3 length equals 12 residues. Trimming took 6 bases from V and 4 from J, leaving 9 bases between them. CDR3 sequence: CASRSGVTEAFF. CDR3 coding DNA: TGTGCCAGCAGGTCAGGGGTCACTGAAGCTTTCTTT.

The chain is built from TRBV5-1 and TRBJ2-7, with TRBD1 identical over 9 bases. The CDR3 contains 15 residues. The junction had 7 bases not matched to a gene; V was cut back by 3 bases and J by 3 bases. Germline V gene lookup returns CDR1 SGHRS and CDR2 YFSETQ. The CDR3 DNA reads TGCGCCAGCAGCTGGGGGGACAGGGAAGTCTACGAGCAGTACTTC. This encodes CASSWGDREVYEQYF.

This rearrangement joins TRBV10-2 to TRBJ2-3; the match to TRBD1 covers 8 bases. The V gene end was trimmed by 6 bases and the J gene end by 6 bases; junction bases not matched to a gene: 14. The CDR3 runs 16 residues. In germline, CDR1 is WSHSY, CDR2 SAAADI. In DNA form, the CDR3 reads TGCGCCAGCAGATACTCTGCAGGGGGCTATAATGATACGCAGTATTTT. This translates into CASRYSAGGYNDTQYF.

The gene calls are TRBV7-9 and TRBJ2-7; tentatively, D is TRBD2 (5 bases). The CDR3 covers 16 residues. Trimming stripped 0 bases from V and 1 base from J, with 13 bases between. The germline V gene has CDR1 SEHNR and CDR2 FQNEAQ (reference sequence). The CDR3 coding sequence is TGTGCCAGCAGCTTAGCGCCGGGGTCTGTTTCCTACGAGCAGTACTTC. It specifies CASSLAPGSVSYEQYF.

V usage is TRBV20-1 and J usage is TRBJ2-2; D is possibly TRBD2 (6 bases). CDR1 DFQATT and CDR2 SNEGSKA come from the germline V gene (reference sequence). This CDR3 comprises 10 residues. The CDR3 loop is CPGGTGELFF. Here the CDR3 DNA reads TGCCCCGGGGGCACCGGGGAGCTGTTTTTT.

The chain links TRBV2 to TRBJ2-3; D is perhaps TRBD2 (5 bases). Germline assignment: CDR1 SNHLY and CDR2 FYNNEI. The CDR3 loop spans 17 amino acids. Deletions cut 4 bases from V and 4 bases from J, with 21 bases between. The CDR3 spells CASSVPPRLAGPDTQYF. For the CDR3, the DNA is TGTGCCAGCAGTGTCCCCCCGAGGCTAGCAGGCCCAGATACGCAGTATTTT.

The chain is built from TRBV7-9 and TRBJ1-4; TRBD1 matches 8 bases. The CDR3 totals 14 residues. Germline V gene lookup returns CDR1 SEHNR and CDR2 FQNEAQ (reference sequence). The V and J ends lost 5 bases and 3 bases, in that order; junction bases with no gene match: 2. The CDR3 protein is CASSLTGANEKLFF. The CDR3 nucleotides are TGTGCCAGCAGCCTGACAGGGGCTAATGAAAAACTGTTTTTT.

The V and J genes are TRBV7-9 and TRBJ2-5; TRBD1 matches at 7 bases. J lost 2 bases, V lost 8 bases, and 11 bases had no gene match. Per the germline V gene, CDR1 is SEHNR and CDR2 is FQNEAQ (reference sequence). This CDR3 has 15 amino acids. The CDR3 region is CASGFSDRTQETQYF. CDR3 DNA: TGTGCCAGCGGATTCTCGGACAGGACACAAGAGACCCAGTACTTC.

The V call is TRBV10-3, the J call TRBJ1-2; possibly TRBD1 for D (6 bases). The V gene's germline CDR1 is ENHRY and CDR2 SYGVKD. Trimming removed 3 bases from V and 6 bases from J, with 8 bases in between. The CDR3 covers 12 residues. In DNA form, the CDR3 reads TGTGCCATCAGTGACTCAGGGGATGGCTACACCTTC. Encoded protein: CAISDSGDGYTF.

The rearrangement uses TRBV10-2 and TRBJ2-7, with D perhaps TRBD1 (6 bases). V gave up 4 bases and J gave up 5 bases, with 9 bases separating them. CDR1 and CDR2 from the germline V gene are WSHSY and SAAADI. The CDR3 is 12 amino acids. The CDR3 region has the DNA TGCGCCAGCAGTGGAGCAGGGGACGAGCAGTACTTC. Translated, it gives CASSGAGDEQYF.